This is a list of T cell receptor beta chains from one sample in a study of T cell clonotyping in hematopoietic cell transplantation. Data came from immunoSEQ multiplex PCR; TCRdb stores just in-frame clones and leaves some out. The sample lists approximately 25,000 clones, approximately 95% occurring once. The sequenced material came from peripheral blood mononuclear cells. Receptors originate from a man aged 50 to 60 in good health. Some clones in this sample may be carry-over from other donors' samples. Both conserved end residues are part of each CDR3. A D gene is named only where the DNA matches it firmly. Clone size, where shown, is once, few, many, or a class for clones that have expanded.

V	J	D	size	DNA	CDR3
TRBV28	TRBJ1-1	TRBD1	-	TGTGCCAGCATTTCCCTACAGGGGGGGAACACTGAAGCTTTCTTT	CASISLQGGNTEAFF
TRBV7-2	TRBJ1-2	-	-	TGTGCCAGCAGCTTATGGGAACCCCGACTTAGTGGCTACACCTTC	CASSLWEPRLSGYTF
TRBV6-5	TRBJ1-2	TRBD1	-	TGTGCCAGCAGTCGGACAGGGACCTATGGCTACACCTTC	CASSRTGTYGYTF
TRBV9	TRBJ2-7	TRBD2	-	TGTGCCAGCAGCGTAGATTCACTAGCGGGATGGTACGAGCAGTACTTC	CASSVDSLAGWYEQYF
TRBV2	TRBJ1-2	TRBD1	-	TGTGCCACAGTCCGGGACAGGGGGGGTAACTATGGCTACACCTTC	CATVRDRGGNYGYTF
TRBV9	TRBJ2-3	-	-	TGTGCCAGCAGTGCCACAGGTGGAGGGACCTCAGATACGCAGTATTTT	CASSATGGGTSDTQYF
TRBV29-1	TRBJ1-2	-	-	TGCAGCGCGGGAGCGACGGGTGGCTACACCTTC	CSAGATGGYTF
TRBV7-8	TRBJ2-2	TRBD2	-	TGTGCCAGCAGCCGCACACTAGCGGGGGGCCGGACCGGGGAGCTGTTTTTT	CASSRTLAGGRTGELFF
TRBV7-3	TRBJ2-5	TRBD1	-	TGTGCCAGCAGCGATACAGGGGGTCAAGAGACCCAGTACTTC	CASSDTGGQETQYF
TRBV19	TRBJ2-2	TRBD1	once	TGTGCCAGTAGTTCCCGGACAGGGAACACCGGGGAGCTGTTTTTT	CASSSRTGNTGELFF
TRBV19	TRBJ1-2	-	-	TGTGCCAGTAGTATAGATTGGGTTACGGCTCGTGGCTACACCTTC	CASSIDWVTARGYTF
TRBV20-1	TRBJ1-6	-	-	TGCAGTGCTAAGGACGGCAGGCTTATCCACTTT	CSAKDGRLIHF